The 23 T cell receptor beta chains below all came from one sample that was sequenced in a study of early T cells in non-severe SARS-CoV-2 infection. Via MiXCR, TCRdb re-called the 5' RACE reads, giving one row per CDR3 protein. The sample carries about 50,000 distinct CDR3 sequences, around 16% recorded once. The specimen was whole blood, collected at baseline. The receptors stem from an adult who was a healthcare worker with PCR-confirmed SARS-CoV-2 infection or an uninfected control (not recorded which).

The sample holds a few counts of this clonotype. The chain has TRBV10-3 and TRBJ2-3; D remains unclear. CDR3 size: 13 residues. Germline CDR1 is ENHRY and CDR2 is SYGVKD. V lost 4 bases, J lost 5 bases, and 10 bases lay in between. The DNA for the CDR3 is TGTGCCATCAGTGTTCTCCCCATAGATACGCAGTATTTT. Translated: CAISVLPIDTQYF.

In this sample, this clonotype turned up many times. This CDR3 is CASSLRGEQYF. The CDR3 nucleotides read TGTGCCAGCTCACTTCGTGGGGAGCAGTACTTC. The rearrangement links TRBV18 to TRBJ2-7; unclear D gene. The V gene's germline CDR1 is KGHSH and CDR2 LQKENI. This CDR3 comprises 11 residues. V was shortened by 4 bases and J by 7 bases, with 8 bases between the two germline ends. Drawing the rest from reference TRBV18 and TRBJ2-7, the complete variable domain is NAGVMQNPRHLVRRRGQEARLRCSPMKGHSHVYWYRQLPEEGLKFMVYLQKENIIDESGMPKERFSAEFPKEGPSILRIQQVVRGDSAAYFCASSLRGEQYFGPGTRLTVT.

This clonotype turned up a few times. The V call is TRBV10-3, the J call TRBJ2-1; 11 positions match TRBD2. The CDR3 consists of 19 residues. J was trimmed by 0 bases and V by 4 bases; bases with no gene match: 11. Germline V CDR1 and CDR2: ENHRY, SYGVKD. DNA of the CDR3: TGTGCCATCAGTGGGAGGTCTAGCGGGAGGCCCCGCTCCTACAATGAGCAGTTCTTC. It specifies CAISGRSSGRPRSYNEQFF.

J is TRBJ2-6 and V is TRBV10-3; D may be TRBD1 (6 bases). V was shortened by 8 bases and J by 0 bases, with 11 bases between the two germline ends. Germline V CDR1 and CDR2: ENHRY, SYGVKD. The CDR3 sequence is 15 residues long. This chain's CDR3 is CAIGDTNSGANVLTF. The CDR3 DNA reads TGTGCCATCGGGGACACCAACTCTGGGGCCAACGTCCTGACTTTC.

This clonotype showed up many times. V gene TRBV29-1 combines with J gene TRBJ2-2; D might be TRBD2 (7 bases). Trimming stripped 3 bases from V and 4 bases from J, with 15 bases between. This CDR3 has 15 amino acids. Germline V lookup: CDR1 SQVTM, CDR2 ANQGSEA. CDR3 residues: CSVDSGGGGTGELFF. In DNA form, the CDR3 reads TGCAGCGTTGATTCCGGCGGGGGCGGCACCGGGGAGCTGTTTTTT.

This clonotype was seen a few times. The chain joins TRBV29-1 to TRBJ1-1, with 7 nucleotides matching TRBD1. This CDR3 contains 15 residues. Germline V gene data show CDR1 as SQVTM and CDR2 as ANQGSEA. The V gene end was trimmed by 7 bases and the J gene end by 3 bases; junction bases not matched to a gene: 14. The DNA for the CDR3 is TGCAGCGACCGAGCCGGGACAGCGAGACACACTGAAGCTTTCTTT. Amino acid sequence: CSDRAGTARHTEAFF.

This clonotype appeared many times. The chain links TRBV7-8 to TRBJ1-5; D is ambiguous. V was shortened by 0 bases and J by 7 bases, with 7 bases between the two germline ends. This CDR3 has 13 amino acids. Germline V gene sequence: CDR1 SGHVS, CDR2 FQNEAQ. The CDR3 region has the DNA TGTGCCAGCAGCTTAGCGAGGCAGCAGCCCCAGCATTTT. Residues: CASSLARQQPQHF.

Points on this clonotype: A junction end diverges from the germline sequence, so it may reflect a read error. The chain combines TRBV9 with TRBJ1-2, with D hard to call. CDR3 length equals 13 residues. Germline CDR1 is SGDLS and CDR2 is YYNGEE. The CDR3 coding sequence is TGTGCCAACAGCGTATCTGTTGGCTATGGCTACACCTTC. This translates into CANSVSVGYGYTF.

This clonotype was observed a handful of times. The V call is TRBV7-6, the J call TRBJ2-1; 10 bases match TRBD2. The CDR3 loop spans 16 amino acids. In germline, CDR1 is SGHVS, CDR2 FNYEAQ. J was trimmed by 12 bases and V by 0 bases; bases with no gene match: 11. The CDR3 DNA sequence: TGTGCCAGCAGCTTAGCCCGCCTAGCGGGGGCCAGGGGGCAGTTCTTC. Translation gives CASSLARLAGARGQFF.

This clonotype was recorded a few times. This rearrangement joins TRBV19 to TRBJ2-7; TRBD1 might be the D (5 bases). V dropped 5 bases and J dropped 2 bases, with 16 bases sitting between them. CDR1 is LNHDA and CDR2 is SQIVND in the germline V gene (reference sequence). The length of the CDR3 is 15 residues. The CDR3 sequence is CASSPSRVIPYEQYF. CDR3 coding DNA: TGTGCCAGTAGTCCTTCCAGGGTAATCCCCTACGAGCAGTACTTC.

The V call is TRBV28, the J call TRBJ1-1; tentatively, D is TRBD1 (6 bases). V lost 2 bases, J lost 2 bases, and 12 bases lay in between. CDR3 length: 15 residues. Germline CDR1 is MDHEN and CDR2 is SYDVKM. This CDR3 reads CASSLPGHLNTEAFF. The CDR3 DNA reads TGTGCCAGCAGTTTACCGGGACACCTTAACACTGAAGCTTTCTTT.

The chain combines TRBV4-1 with TRBJ2-5; D gene unclear. V gave up 2 bases and J gave up 4 bases, with 17 bases separating them. Germline V gene data show CDR1 as MGHRA and CDR2 as YSYEKL. This CDR3 has 16 residues. The CDR3 here is CASSQRTSIVGETQYF. The CDR3 bases are TGCGCCAGCAGCCAAAGGACCTCTATCGTGGGAGAGACCCAGTACTTC.

The V call is TRBV7-3, the J call TRBJ2-3, with TRBD2 matching over 9 bases. The CDR3 covers 17 residues. After removal of 2 bases from V and 3 bases from J, the junction contained 9 bases not matched to a gene. Germline CDR1 is SGHTA and CDR2 is FQGTGA. The CDR3 is CASSLGGSGRFTDTQYF. The CDR3 DNA follows: TGTGCCAGCAGCTTAGGGGGTAGCGGGAGATTTACAGATACGCAGTATTTT.

This clonotype has only a few counts. The rearrangement uses TRBV2 and TRBJ2-7, with D possibly matching TRBD1 (6 bases). CDR3 length: 13 residues. Between the trimmed V and J ends, which lost 9 bases and 0 bases, there was a span of 12 bases. Germline CDR1 is SNHLY and CDR2 is FYNNEI. The CDR3 DNA sequence: TGTGCCAGTGAGGGGACAATCTCCTACGAGCAGTACTTC. Protein product: CASEGTISYEQYF.

At least ten counts were recorded for this clonotype. J is TRBJ2-3 and V is TRBV20-1; 10 positions match TRBD2. V lost 6 bases to trimming and J lost 4 bases; unmatched junction nucleotides: 7. This CDR3 comprises 14 residues. CDR1 DFQATT and CDR2 SNEGSKA come from the germline V gene (reference sequence). The CDR3 loop reads CSAPGLADPDTQYF. CDR3 nucleotide sequence: TGCAGTGCGCCTGGACTAGCGGACCCAGATACGCAGTATTTT.

This chain connects TRBV20-1 to TRBJ1-6; a weak D match, TRBD1 (6 bases). The V gene's germline CDR1 is DFQATT and CDR2 SNEGSKA (reference sequence). The CDR3 loop spans 15 amino acids. Trimming stripped 3 bases from V and 0 bases from J, with 9 bases between. CDR3 amino acids: CSASQGSSYNSPLHF. As DNA, the CDR3 is TGCAGTGCTAGTCAGGGGAGCTCCTATAATTCACCCCTCCACTTT.

This clonotype came up a few times. The rearrangement links TRBV11-1 to TRBJ2-1; no firm D call. V was trimmed by 5 bases and J by 6 bases, leaving 20 bases between them. This CDR3 is 16 amino acids long. Germline-derived CDR1 and CDR2 are SGHAT and FQDESV (reference sequence). CDR3 bases: TGTGCCAGCAGCCAGAAAGAAATGTCCCCGTCCAATGAGCAGTTCTTC. Translation: CASSQKEMSPSNEQFF. Supplemented by reference TRBV11-1 and TRBJ2-1, the full variable domain reads EAEVAQSPRYKITEKSQAVAFWCDPISGHATLYWYRQILGQGPELLVQFQDESVVDDSQLPKDRFSAERLKGVDSTLKIQPAELGDSAMYLCASSQKEMSPSNEQFFGPGTRLTVL.

This clonotype was found a few times. The chain combines TRBV5-1 with TRBJ2-1; no firm D call. CDR1 and CDR2 (germline): SGHRS, YFSETQ. V lost 0 bases, J lost 6 bases, and 7 bases lay in between. There are 13 residues in the CDR3. The CDR3 nucleotides read TGCGCCAGCAGCTTGGAAGCAGGCAATGAGCAGTTCTTC. Translation: CASSLEAGNEQFF.

At least ten counts were recorded for this clonotype. This chain uses TRBV9 with TRBJ1-5, with 11 bases identical to TRBD1. This CDR3 spans 16 amino acids. Trimming took 3 bases from V and 4 from J; bases not matched to a gene: 6. From germline, CDR1 is SGDLS and CDR2 YYNGEE. CDR3: CASSAGTGGINQPQHF. The CDR3 nucleotides read TGTGCCAGCAGCGCCGGGACAGGGGGGATTAATCAGCCCCAGCATTTT.

This clonotype has only a few counts. The limits of the CDR3 on the DNA are not certain, so only TCRdb's listed CDR3 is given. This sequence joins TRBV27 and TRBJ2-3; the tabulated D call, TRBD2, remains unverified against the DNA. Counting both end residues, the CDR3 totals 12 amino acids. CDR1 MNHEY and CDR2 SMNVEV come from the germline V gene (reference sequence). CDR3 protein: CASSLIWASGSF.

The rearrangement uses TRBV5-1 and TRBJ2-3; TRBD1 matches at 7 bases. Losses at the gene ends were 1 base for V and 5 bases for J; bases not matched to a gene: 4. The CDR3 is made up of 14 amino acids. The germline V gene encodes CDR1 SGHRS and CDR2 YFSETQ. The DNA for the CDR3 is TGCGCCAGCAGCTTGACAGGGGATGGAGATACGCAGTATTTT. Translated: CASSLTGDGDTQYF.

The sample holds a few counts of this clonotype. The chain couples TRBV7-8 to TRBJ2-1; no definite D call. Trimming took off 6 bases at V and 1 base at J, with 13 bases between the two ends. The CDR3 runs 15 residues. Per the germline V gene, CDR1 is SGHVS and CDR2 is FQNEAQ. The CDR3, as DNA: TGTGCCAGCAGTGAGAGCAGAGGATCCTACAATGAGCAGTTCTTC. It codes for CASSESRGSYNEQFF.

The V gene is TRBV5-6, the J gene TRBJ2-1, with D uncertain. The CDR3 has 12 residues. Trimming stripped 4 bases from V and 8 bases from J, with 10 bases between. CDR1 SGHDT and CDR2 YYEEEE come from the germline V gene. The DNA of the CDR3 is TGTGCCAGCAGCCGTAGGCCGGATGAGCAGTTCTTC. This encodes CASSRRPDEQFF.